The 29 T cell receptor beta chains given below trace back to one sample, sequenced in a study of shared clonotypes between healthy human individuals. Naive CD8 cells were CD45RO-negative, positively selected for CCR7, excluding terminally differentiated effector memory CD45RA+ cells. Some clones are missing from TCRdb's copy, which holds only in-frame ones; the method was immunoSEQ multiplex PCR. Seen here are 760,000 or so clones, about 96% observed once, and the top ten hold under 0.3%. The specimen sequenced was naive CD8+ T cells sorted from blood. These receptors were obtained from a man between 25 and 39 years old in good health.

The CDR3 loop reads CASSQLFGLSTYYNEQFF. CDR3 coding DNA: TGTGCCAGCAGCCAATTATTCGGACTTTCGACTTATTACAATGAGCAGTTCTTC. The rearrangement joins TRBV7-2 to TRBJ2-1, with D maybe TRBD2 (5 bases). This CDR3 has 18 residues. V lost 5 bases to trimming and J lost 4 bases, with 24 bases between them. Germline V gives CDR1 SGHTA, CDR2 FQGNSA.

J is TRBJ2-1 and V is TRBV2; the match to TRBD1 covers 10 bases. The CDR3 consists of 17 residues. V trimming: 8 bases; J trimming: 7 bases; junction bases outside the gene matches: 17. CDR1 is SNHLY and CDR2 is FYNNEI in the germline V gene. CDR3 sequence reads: CASQGTGDRDDGNEQFF. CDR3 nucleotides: TGTGCCAGCCAGGGGACAGGGGATCGGGACGACGGGAATGAGCAGTTCTTC.

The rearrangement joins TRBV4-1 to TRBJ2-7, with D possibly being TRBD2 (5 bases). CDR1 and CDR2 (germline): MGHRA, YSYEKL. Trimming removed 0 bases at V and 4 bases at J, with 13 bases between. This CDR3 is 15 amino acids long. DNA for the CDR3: TGCGCCAGCAGCCAAGATTCTGGGGAGAGGTACGAGCAGTACTTC. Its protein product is CASSQDSGERYEQYF.

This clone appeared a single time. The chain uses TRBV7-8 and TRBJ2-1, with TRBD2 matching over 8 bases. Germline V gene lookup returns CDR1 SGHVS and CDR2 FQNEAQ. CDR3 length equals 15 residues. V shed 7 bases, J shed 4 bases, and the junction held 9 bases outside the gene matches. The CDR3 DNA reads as TGTGCCAGCATGAGTTCGGGAGGGCCGTACAATGAGCAGTTCTTC. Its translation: CASMSSGGPYNEQFF.

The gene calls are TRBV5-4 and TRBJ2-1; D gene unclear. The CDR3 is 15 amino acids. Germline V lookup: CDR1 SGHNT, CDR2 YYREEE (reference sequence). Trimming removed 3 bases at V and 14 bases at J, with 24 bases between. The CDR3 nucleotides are TGTGCCAGCAGCTCTCCATTTACACCGCTTGGCCAAAAGTTCTTC. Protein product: CASSSPFTPLGQKFF.

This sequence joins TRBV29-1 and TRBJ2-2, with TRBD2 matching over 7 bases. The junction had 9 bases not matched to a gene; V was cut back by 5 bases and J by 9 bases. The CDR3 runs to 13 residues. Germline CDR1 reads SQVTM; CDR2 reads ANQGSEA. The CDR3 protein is CSVRGSSDRELFF. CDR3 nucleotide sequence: TGCAGCGTTCGCGGGAGTAGCGACCGGGAGCTGTTTTTT.

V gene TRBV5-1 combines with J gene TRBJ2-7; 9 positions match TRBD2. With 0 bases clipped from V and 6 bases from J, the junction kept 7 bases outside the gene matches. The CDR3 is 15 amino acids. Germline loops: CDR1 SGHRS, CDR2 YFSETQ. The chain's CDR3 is CASSLVSSGTREQYF. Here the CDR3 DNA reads TGCGCCAGCAGCTTGGTGTCTAGCGGGACCCGCGAGCAGTACTTC. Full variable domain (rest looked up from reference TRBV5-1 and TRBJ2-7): KAGVTQTPRYLIKTRGQQVTLSCSPISGHRSVSWYQQTPGQGLQFLFEYFSETQRNKGNFPGRFSGRQFSNSRSEMNVSTLELGDSALYLCASSLVSSGTREQYFGPGTRLTVT.

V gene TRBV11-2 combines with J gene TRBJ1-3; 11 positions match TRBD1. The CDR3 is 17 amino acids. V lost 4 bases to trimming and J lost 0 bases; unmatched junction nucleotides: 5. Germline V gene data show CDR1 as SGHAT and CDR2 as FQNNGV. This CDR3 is CASSSGTGGFSGNTIYF. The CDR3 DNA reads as TGTGCCAGCAGCTCTGGGACAGGGGGATTCTCTGGAAACACCATATATTTT.

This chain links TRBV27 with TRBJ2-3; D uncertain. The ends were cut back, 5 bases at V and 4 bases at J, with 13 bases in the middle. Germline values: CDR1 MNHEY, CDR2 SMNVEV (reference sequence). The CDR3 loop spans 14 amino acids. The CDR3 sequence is CASSLINSPDTQYF. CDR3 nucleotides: TGTGCCAGCAGTCTTATTAATTCCCCAGATACGCAGTATTTT.

The CDR3 nucleotides are TGTGCCAGCAGCTCCGGGACAGGAGGCGCCGGGGAGCTGTTTTTT. This sequence encodes CASSSGTGGAGELFF. The chain is built from TRBV11-2 and TRBJ2-2; 8 bases match TRBD1. The ends lost 4 bases at V and 6 bases at J; junction bases unmatched: 7. Germline lookup yields CDR1 SGHAT and CDR2 FQNNGV. The CDR3 covers 15 residues. The variable domain in full, completed from reference TRBV11-2 and TRBJ2-2, reads EAGVAQSPRYKIIEKRQSVAFWCNPISGHATLYWYQQILGQGPKLLIQFQNNGVVDDSQLPKDRFSAERLKGVDSTLKIQPAKLEDSAVYLCASSSGTGGAGELFFGEGSRLTVL.

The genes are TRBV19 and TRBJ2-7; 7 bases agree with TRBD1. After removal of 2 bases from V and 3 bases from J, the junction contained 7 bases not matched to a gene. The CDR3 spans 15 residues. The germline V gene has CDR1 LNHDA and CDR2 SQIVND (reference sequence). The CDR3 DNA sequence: TGTGCCAGTAGTATACCGGGCCAGGGGGTCTACGAGCAGTACTTC. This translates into CASSIPGQGVYEQYF. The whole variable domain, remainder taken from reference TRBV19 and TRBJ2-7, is DGGITQSPKYLFRKEGQNVTLSCEQNLNHDAMYWYRQDPGQGLRLIYYSQIVNDFQKGDIAEGYSVSREKKESFPLTVTSAQKNPTAFYLCASSIPGQGVYEQYFGPGTRLTVT.

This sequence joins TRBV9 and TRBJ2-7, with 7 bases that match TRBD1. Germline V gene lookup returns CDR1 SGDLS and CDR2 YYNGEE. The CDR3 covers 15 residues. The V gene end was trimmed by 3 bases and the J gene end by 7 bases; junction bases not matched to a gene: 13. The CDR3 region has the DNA TGTGCCAGCAGCGCCCACTCTTCCCGGGACAGTGAGCAGTACTTC. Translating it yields CASSAHSSRDSEQYF.

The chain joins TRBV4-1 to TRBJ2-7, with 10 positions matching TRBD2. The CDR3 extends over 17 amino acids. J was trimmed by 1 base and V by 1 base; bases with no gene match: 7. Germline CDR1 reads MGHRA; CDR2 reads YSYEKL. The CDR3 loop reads CASSQGASGSASYEQYF. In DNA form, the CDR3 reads TGCGCCAGCAGCCAAGGGGCTAGCGGGAGTGCGTCCTACGAGCAGTACTTC.

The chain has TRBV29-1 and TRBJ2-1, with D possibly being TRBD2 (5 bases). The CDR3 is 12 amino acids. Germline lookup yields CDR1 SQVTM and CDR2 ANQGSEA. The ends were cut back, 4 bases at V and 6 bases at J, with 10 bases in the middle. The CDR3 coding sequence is TGCAGCGTTGCACTAGTGGGCAATGAGCAGTTCTTC. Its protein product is CSVALVGNEQFF.

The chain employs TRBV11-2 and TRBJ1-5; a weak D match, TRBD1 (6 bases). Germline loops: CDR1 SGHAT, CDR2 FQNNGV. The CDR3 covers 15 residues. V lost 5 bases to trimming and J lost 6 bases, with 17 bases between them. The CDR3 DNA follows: TGTGCCAGCAGCCCTCGCAGGGGACTGCTTCAGCCCCAGCATTTT. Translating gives CASSPRRGLLQPQHF.

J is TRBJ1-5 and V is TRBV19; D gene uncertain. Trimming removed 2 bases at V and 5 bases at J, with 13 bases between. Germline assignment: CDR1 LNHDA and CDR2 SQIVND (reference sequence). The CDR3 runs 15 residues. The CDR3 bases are TGTGCCAGTAGTATAATGGGCCAGGTTTATCAGCCCCAGCATTTT. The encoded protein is CASSIMGQVYQPQHF.

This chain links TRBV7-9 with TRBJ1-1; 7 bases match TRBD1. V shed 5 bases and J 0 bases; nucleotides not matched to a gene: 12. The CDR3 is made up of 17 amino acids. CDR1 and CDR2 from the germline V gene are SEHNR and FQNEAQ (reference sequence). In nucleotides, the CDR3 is TGTGCCAGCAGCCCCTACGGACAGGATAGCCTGAACACTGAAGCTTTCTTT. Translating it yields CASSPYGQDSLNTEAFF.

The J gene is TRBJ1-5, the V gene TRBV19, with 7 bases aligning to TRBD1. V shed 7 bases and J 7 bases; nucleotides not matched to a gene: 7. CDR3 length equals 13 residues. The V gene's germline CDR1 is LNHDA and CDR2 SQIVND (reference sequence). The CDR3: CASKVQGEQPQHF. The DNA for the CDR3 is TGTGCCAGTAAGGTTCAGGGGGAACAGCCCCAGCATTTT.

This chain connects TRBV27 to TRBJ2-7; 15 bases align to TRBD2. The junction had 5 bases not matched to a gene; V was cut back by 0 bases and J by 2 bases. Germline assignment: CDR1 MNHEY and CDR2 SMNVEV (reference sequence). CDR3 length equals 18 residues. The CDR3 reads CASSLSGLAGGLAYEQYF. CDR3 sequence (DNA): TGTGCCAGCAGTTTATCGGGACTAGCGGGAGGACTAGCCTACGAGCAGTACTTC.

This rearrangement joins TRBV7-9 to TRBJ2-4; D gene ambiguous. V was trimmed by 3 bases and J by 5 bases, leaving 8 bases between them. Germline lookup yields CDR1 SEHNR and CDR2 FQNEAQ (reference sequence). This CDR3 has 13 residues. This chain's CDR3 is CASSFRTENIQYF. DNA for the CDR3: TGTGCCAGCAGCTTTCGAACTGAAAACATTCAGTACTTC.

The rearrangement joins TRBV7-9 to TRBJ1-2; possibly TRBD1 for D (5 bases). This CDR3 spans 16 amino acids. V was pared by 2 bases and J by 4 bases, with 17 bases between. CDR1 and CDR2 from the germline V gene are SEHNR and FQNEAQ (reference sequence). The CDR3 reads CASSLTGRGRSYGYTF. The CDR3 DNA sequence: TGTGCCAGCAGCTTAACCGGAAGGGGACGGAGCTATGGCTACACCTTC.

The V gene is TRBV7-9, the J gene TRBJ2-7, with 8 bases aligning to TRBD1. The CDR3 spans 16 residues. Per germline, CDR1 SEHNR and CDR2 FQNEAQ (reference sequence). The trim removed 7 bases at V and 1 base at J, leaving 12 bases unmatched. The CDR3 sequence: CASTEVRTGSSYEQYF. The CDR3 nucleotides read TGTGCCAGCACCGAAGTGCGGACAGGGTCTTCCTACGAGCAGTACTTC.

The DNA for the CDR3 is TGTGCCAGCAGCACCCGACAGGACTCGGGTGGCTACACCTTC. This translates into CASSTRQDSGGYTF. The genes are TRBV9 and TRBJ1-2; the D gene is possibly TRBD1 (6 bases). The CDR3 consists of 14 residues. CDR1 and CDR2 (germline): SGDLS, YYNGEE. V was pared by 4 bases and J by 7 bases, with 17 bases between.

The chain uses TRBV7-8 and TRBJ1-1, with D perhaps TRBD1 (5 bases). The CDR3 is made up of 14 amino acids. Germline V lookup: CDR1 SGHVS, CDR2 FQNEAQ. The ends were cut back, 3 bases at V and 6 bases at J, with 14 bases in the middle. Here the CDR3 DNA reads TGTGCCAGCAGCTTCCGGGGACGGGATGCTGAAGCTTTCTTT. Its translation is CASSFRGRDAEAFF. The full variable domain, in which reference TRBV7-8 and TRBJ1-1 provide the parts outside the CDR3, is GAGVSQSPRYKVAKRGQDVALRCDPISGHVSLFWYQQALGQGPEFLTYFQNEAQLDKSGLPSDRFFAERPEGSVSTLKIQRTQQEDSAVYLCASSFRGRDAEAFFGQGTRLTVV.

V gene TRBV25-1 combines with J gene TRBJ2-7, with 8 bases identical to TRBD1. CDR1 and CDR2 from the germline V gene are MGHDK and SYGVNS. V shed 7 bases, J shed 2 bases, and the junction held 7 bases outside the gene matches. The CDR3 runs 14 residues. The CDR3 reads CASTGQGHPYEQYF. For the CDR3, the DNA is TGTGCCAGCACTGGACAGGGTCATCCCTACGAGCAGTACTTC.

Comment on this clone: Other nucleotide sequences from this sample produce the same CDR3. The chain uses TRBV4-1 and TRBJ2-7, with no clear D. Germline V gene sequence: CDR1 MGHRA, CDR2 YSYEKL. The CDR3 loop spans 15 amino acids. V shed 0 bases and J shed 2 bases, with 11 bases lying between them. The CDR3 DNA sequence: TGCGCCAGCAGCCAAGATCGTGCAGGAGCCTACGAGCAGTACTTC. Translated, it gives CASSQDRAGAYEQYF.

This CDR3 reads CASSPWGLAGGPRVDTQYF. CDR3 DNA sequence: TGTGCCAGCAGTCCCTGGGGTCTAGCGGGAGGGCCAAGGGTAGATACGCAGTATTTT. This chain uses TRBV27 with TRBJ2-3; TRBD2 aligns across 12 bases. CDR1 is MNHEY, CDR2 SMNVEV, per germline (reference sequence). The CDR3 is made up of 19 amino acids. Trimming took 5 bases from V and 5 from J; bases not matched to a gene: 17.

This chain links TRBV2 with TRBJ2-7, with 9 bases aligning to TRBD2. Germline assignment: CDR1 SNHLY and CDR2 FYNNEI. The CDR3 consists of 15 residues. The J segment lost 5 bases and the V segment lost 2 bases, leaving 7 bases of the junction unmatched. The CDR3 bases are TGTGCCAGCAGTGAAAATGCGGGAGGGGGCAACGAGCAGTACTTC. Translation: CASSENAGGGNEQYF.

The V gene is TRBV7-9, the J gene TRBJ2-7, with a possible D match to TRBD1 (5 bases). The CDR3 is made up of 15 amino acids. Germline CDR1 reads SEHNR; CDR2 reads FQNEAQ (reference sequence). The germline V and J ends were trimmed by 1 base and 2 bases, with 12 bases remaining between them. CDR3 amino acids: CASSLERTLPYEQYF. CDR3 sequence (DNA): TGTGCCAGCAGCTTAGAACGGACACTACCCTACGAGCAGTACTTC.